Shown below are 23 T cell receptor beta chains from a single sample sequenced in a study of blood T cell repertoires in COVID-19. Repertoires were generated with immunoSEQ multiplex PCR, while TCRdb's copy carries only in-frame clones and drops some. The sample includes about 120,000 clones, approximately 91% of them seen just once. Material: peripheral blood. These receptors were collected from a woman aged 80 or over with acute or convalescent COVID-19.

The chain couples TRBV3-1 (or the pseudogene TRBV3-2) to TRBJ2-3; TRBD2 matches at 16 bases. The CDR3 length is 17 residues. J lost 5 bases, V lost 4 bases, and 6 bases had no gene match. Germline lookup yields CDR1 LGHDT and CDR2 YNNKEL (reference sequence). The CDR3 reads CASSRGGLAGGIDTQYF. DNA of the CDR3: TGTGCCAGCAGCCGAGGGGGACTAGCGGGAGGGATAGATACGCAGTATTTT.

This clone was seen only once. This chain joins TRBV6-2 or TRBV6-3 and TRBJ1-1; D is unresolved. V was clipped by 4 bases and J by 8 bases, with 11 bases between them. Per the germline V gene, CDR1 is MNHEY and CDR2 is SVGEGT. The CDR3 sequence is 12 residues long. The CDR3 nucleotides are TGTGCCAGCAGTTTTTCTTCACAGGAAGCTTTCTTT. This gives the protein CASSFSSQEAFF.

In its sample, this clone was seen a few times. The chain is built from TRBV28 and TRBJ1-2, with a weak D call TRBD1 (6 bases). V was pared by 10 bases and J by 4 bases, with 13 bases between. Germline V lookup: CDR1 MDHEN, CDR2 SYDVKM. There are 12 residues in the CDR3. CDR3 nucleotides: TGTGCCACCTCCTTGGGGGCCTATGGCTACACCTTC. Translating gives CATSLGAYGYTF.

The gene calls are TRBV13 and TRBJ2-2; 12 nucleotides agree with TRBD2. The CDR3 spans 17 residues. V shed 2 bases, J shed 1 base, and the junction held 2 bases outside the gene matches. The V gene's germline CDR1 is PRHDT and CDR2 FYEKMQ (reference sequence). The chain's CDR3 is CASSLRTSGKNTGELFF. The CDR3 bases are TGTGCCAGCAGCTTAAGGACTAGCGGGAAGAACACCGGGGAGCTGTTTTTT.

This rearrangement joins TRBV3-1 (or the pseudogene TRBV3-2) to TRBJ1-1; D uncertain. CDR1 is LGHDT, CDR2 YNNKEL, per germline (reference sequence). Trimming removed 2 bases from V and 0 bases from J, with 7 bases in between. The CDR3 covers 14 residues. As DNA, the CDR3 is TGTGCCAGCAGCCAATTGTCGGTGAACACTGAAGCTTTCTTT. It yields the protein CASSQLSVNTEAFF.

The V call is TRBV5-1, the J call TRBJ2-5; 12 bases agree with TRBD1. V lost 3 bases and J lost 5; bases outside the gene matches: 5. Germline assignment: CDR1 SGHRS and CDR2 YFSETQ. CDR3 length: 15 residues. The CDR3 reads CASSWGQGAWETQYF. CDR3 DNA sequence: TGCGCCAGCAGCTGGGGACAGGGGGCATGGGAGACCCAGTACTTC.

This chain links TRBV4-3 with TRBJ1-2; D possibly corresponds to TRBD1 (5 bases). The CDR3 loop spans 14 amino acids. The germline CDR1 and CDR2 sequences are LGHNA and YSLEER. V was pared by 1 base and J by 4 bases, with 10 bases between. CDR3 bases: TGCGCCAGCAGCCAAGTTGGGGCCAGCTATGGCTACACCTTC. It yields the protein CASSQVGASYGYTF.

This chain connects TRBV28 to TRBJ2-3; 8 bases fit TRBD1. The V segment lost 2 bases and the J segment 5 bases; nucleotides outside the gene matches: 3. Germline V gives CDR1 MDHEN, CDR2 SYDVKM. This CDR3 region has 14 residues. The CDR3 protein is CASSLAQGGDTQYF. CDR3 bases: TGTGCCAGCAGTTTAGCACAGGGGGGAGATACGCAGTATTTT.

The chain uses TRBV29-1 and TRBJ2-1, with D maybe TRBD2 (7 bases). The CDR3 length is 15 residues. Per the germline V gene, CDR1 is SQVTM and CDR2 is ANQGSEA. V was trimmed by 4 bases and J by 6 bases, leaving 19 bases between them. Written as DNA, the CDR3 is TGCAGCGTTGGAGGGGGGGATTTGGGTTTCAATGAGCAGTTCTTC. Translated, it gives CSVGGGDLGFNEQFF.

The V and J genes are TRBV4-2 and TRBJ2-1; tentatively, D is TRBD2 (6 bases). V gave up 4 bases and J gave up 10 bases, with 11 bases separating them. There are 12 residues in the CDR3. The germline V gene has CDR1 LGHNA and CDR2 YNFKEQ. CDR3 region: CASSRGDSEQFF. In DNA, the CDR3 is TGTGCCAGCAGCCGCGGGGATAGCGAGCAGTTCTTC.

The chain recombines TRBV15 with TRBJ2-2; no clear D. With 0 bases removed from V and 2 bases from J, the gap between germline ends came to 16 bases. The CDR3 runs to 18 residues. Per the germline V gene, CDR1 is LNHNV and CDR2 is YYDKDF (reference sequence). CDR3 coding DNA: TGTGCCACCAGCAGAGATATAGTCCCCTTCCTCAACACCGGGGAGCTGTTTTTT. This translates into CATSRDIVPFLNTGELFF.

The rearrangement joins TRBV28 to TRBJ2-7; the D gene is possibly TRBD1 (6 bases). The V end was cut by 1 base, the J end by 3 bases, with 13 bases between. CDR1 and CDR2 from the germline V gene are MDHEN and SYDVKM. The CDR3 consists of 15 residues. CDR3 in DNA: TGTGCCAGCAGTTTATTGGGTACAGGGTACTACGAGCAGTACTTC. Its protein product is CASSLLGTGYYEQYF.

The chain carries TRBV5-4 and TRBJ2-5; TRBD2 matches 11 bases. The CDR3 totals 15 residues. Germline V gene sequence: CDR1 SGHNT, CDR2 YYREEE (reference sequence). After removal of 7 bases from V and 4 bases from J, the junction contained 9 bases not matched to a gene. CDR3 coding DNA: TGTGCCAGCCTTATTAGCGGGAGGGCCCGAGAGACCCAGTACTTC. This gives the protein CASLISGRARETQYF.

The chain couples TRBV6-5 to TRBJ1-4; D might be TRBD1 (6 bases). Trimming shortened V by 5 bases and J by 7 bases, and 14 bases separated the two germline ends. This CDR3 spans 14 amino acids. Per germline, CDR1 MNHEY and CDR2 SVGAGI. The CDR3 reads CASSNRDIGEKLFF. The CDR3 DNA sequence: TGTGCCAGCAGTAACCGGGACATCGGTGAAAAACTGTTTTTT.

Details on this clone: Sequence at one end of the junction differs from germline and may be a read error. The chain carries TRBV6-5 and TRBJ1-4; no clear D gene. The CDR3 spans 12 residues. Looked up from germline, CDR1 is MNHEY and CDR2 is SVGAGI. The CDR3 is CPSTPSNEKLFF. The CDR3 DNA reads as TGCCCAAGTACTCCTTCTAATGAAAAACTGTTTTTT.

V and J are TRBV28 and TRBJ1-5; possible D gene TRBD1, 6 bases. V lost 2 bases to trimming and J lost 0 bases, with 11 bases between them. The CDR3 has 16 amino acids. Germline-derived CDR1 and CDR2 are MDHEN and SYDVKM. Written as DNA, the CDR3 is TGTGCCAGCAGTTTAAGGACAGACTATAGCAATCAGCCCCAGCATTTT. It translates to CASSLRTDYSNQPQHF.

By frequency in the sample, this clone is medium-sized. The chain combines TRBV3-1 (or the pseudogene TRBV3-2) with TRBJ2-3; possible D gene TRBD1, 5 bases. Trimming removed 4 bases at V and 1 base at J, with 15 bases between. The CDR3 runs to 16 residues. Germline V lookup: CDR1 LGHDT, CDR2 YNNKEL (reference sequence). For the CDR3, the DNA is TGTGCCAGCAGCCCCTGGAGTGTAGGGGGCACAGATACGCAGTATTTT. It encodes CASSPWSVGGTDTQYF.

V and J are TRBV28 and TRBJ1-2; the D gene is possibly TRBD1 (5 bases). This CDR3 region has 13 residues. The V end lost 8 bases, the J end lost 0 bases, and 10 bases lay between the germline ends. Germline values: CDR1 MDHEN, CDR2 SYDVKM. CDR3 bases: TGTGCCAGCTTGACAGCAGCTAACTATGGCTACACCTTC. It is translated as CASLTAANYGYTF.

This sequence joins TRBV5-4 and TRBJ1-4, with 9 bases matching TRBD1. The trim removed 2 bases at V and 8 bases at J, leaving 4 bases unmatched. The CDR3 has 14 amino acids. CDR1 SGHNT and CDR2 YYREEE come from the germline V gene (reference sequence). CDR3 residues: CASSLQGAEEKLFF. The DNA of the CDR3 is TGTGCCAGCAGCTTACAGGGGGCGGAGGAAAAACTGTTTTTT.

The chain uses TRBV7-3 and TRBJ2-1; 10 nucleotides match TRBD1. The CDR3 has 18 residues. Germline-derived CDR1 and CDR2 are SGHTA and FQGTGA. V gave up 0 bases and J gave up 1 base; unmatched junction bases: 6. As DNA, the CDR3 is TGTGCCAGCAGCTTAACGAGACAGGGGGCATTTTCCTACAATGAGCAGTTCTTC. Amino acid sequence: CASSLTRQGAFSYNEQFF.

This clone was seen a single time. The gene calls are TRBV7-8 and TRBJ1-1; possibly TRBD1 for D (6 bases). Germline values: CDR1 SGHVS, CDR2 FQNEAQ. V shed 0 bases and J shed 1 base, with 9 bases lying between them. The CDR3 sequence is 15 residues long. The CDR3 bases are TGTGCCAGCAGCTTAGCCGGACAGAAGAACACTGAAGCTTTCTTT. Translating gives CASSLAGQKNTEAFF.

The CDR3 loop reads CASSYGTGNYGYTF. Here the CDR3 DNA reads TGTGCCAGCAGCTACGGGACAGGGAACTATGGCTACACCTTC. The gene calls are TRBV7-2 and TRBJ1-2; 9 bases fit TRBD1. Per germline, CDR1 SGHTA and CDR2 FQGNSA. The junction had 2 bases not matched to a gene; V was cut back by 4 bases and J by 2 bases. This CDR3 region has 14 residues.

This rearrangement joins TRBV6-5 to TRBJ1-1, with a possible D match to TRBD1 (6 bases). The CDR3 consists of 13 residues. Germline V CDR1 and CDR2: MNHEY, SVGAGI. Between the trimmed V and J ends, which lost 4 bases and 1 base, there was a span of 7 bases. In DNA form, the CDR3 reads TGTGCCAGCAGTTTGGGGGCGAACACTGAAGCTTTCTTT. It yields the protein CASSLGANTEAFF.